What follows is one T cell receptor (beta chain) and its context. This sample was included in a study of blood T cell repertoires in COVID-19. Across the whole study: Sites in the United States, Italy and Spain provided acute and convalescent COVID-19 samples. Nucleic acid was either cDNA or gDNA, and it came from T cells, B-cell-depleted T cells, or PBMCs.

Original processing methods: Reference gene primers were amplified, and this amplification served to estimate nucleated cell counts. TCRdb's table, derived via immunoSEQ multiplex PCR, lists solely in-frame clones and lacks some. The D gene and trimming were derived from the DNA, and the V and J assignments and clone size from that table. The sample includes approximately 260,000 clones, around 86% of them seen just once. The CDR3 is made up of 12 amino acids. V lost 4 bases to trimming and J lost 3 bases, with 7 bases between them. Germline V gene data show CDR1 as MDHEN and CDR2 as SYDVKM. Sequencing used peripheral blood. The clonotype comes from a man younger than 35 with active or convalescent COVID-19. The V call is TRBV28, the J call TRBJ2-7; D is unresolved. CDR3 nucleotides: TGTGCCAGCAGTTCACAGTACTACGAGCAGTACTTC. This sequence encodes CASSSQYYEQYF.